These T cell receptor beta chains were read from a single sample in a study of T cell repertoires in cytomegalovirus infection. A single record per CDR3 protein comes from TCRdb applying MiXCR to the reads. The table records about 320,000 distinct CDR3 sequences, over 7.5% of them present only once. What was sequenced was PBMCs. The receptors shown here come from a human donor in good health (CMV status not recorded). Some clones in this sample may be carry-over from other donors' samples. Both conserved end residues are part of each CDR3. Each record gives: V gene, CDR3 length, J gene, clone size, D gene, CDR3 protein, CDR3 DNA. D genes are given only for firm matches. Clone size is not always given. Where it is, it says once, few, many or a class for expanded clones.

v_gene: TRBV7-9; len: 13; j_gene: TRBJ2-3; abundance: many; d_gene: TRBD1; CDR3aa: CANGTGGTDTQYF; CDR3nt: TGTGCCAACGGGACAGGCGGCACAGATACGCAGTATTTT
v_gene: TRBV25-1; len: 14; j_gene: TRBJ2-5; abundance: many; d_gene: .; CDR3aa: CASSEFRIQETQYF; CDR3nt: TGTGCCAGCAGTGAATTTCGTATACAAGAGACCCAGTACTTC
v_gene: TRBV27; len: 14; j_gene: TRBJ1-4; abundance: .; d_gene: TRBD1; CDR3aa: CASSLGTGREKLFF; CDR3nt: TGTGCCAGCAGTCTCGGGACAGGGCGTGAAAAACTGTTTTTT
v_gene: TRBV7-9; len: 15; j_gene: TRBJ2-5; abundance: .; d_gene: TRBD2; CDR3aa: CASSLWTSGKETQYF; CDR3nt: TGTGCCAGCAGCCTATGGACTAGCGGAAAAGAGACCCAGTACTTC
v_gene: TRBV4-1; len: 17; j_gene: TRBJ2-2; abundance: few; d_gene: TRBD2; CDR3aa: CASSQKRTSPNTGELFF; CDR3nt: TGCGCCAGCAGCCAAAAAAGGACTAGCCCGAACACCGGGGAGCTGTTTTTT
v_gene: TRBV7-6; len: 13; j_gene: TRBJ2-5; abundance: many; d_gene: TRBD2; CDR3aa: CASAGGIQETQYF; CDR3nt: TGTGCCAGCGCGGGGGGGATACAAGAGACCCAGTACTTC
v_gene: TRBV4-1; len: 15; j_gene: TRBJ1-2; abundance: few; d_gene: .; CDR3aa: CASSQRGTIDPGYTF; CDR3nt: TGCGCCAGCAGCCAGCGGGGGACGATCGACCCGGGCTACACCTTC
v_gene: TRBV24-1; len: 14; j_gene: TRBJ2-1; abundance: .; d_gene: TRBD1; CDR3aa: CATSDMTGGNEQFF; CDR3nt: TGTGCCACCAGTGATATGACAGGGGGCAATGAGCAGTTCTTC
v_gene: TRBV6-2/TRBV6-3; len: 14; j_gene: TRBJ1-1; abundance: many; d_gene: TRBD1; CDR3aa: CASSYSRGGDEAFF; CDR3nt: TGTGCCAGCAGTTACTCGAGAGGGGGCGATGAAGCTTTCTTT
v_gene: TRBV4-3; len: 15; j_gene: TRBJ2-3; abundance: many; d_gene: .; CDR3aa: CASSQVGRAGDTQYF; CDR3nt: TGCGCCAGCAGCCAAGTCGGCAGGGCCGGAGATACGCAGTATTTT
v_gene: TRBV7-2; len: 16; j_gene: TRBJ2-1; abundance: .; d_gene: .; CDR3aa: CASSLRFTMSYTDWFF; CDR3nt: TGTGCCAGCAGCTTAAGGTTCACTATGTCATATACTGATTGGTTCTTC
v_gene: TRBV11-1; len: 14; j_gene: TRBJ2-7; abundance: .; d_gene: .; CDR3aa: CASRPRDSSYEQYF; CDR3nt: TGTGCCAGCAGGCCCCGGGACTCTTCCTACGAGCAGTACTTC
v_gene: TRBV19; len: 14; j_gene: TRBJ2-2; abundance: many; d_gene: .; CDR3aa: CATELHKNTGELFF; CDR3nt: TGTGCCACCGAGCTACATAAGAACACCGGGGAGCTGTTTTTT
v_gene: TRBV10-3; len: 16; j_gene: TRBJ2-2; abundance: few; d_gene: TRBD1; CDR3aa: CAISETGTGNTGELFF; CDR3nt: TGTGCCATCAGTGAGACCGGGACAGGGAACACCGGGGAGCTGTTTTTT
v_gene: TRBV6-2/TRBV6-3; len: 15; j_gene: TRBJ2-1; abundance: many; d_gene: TRBD2; CDR3aa: CASSTGLAGPSKQFF; CDR3nt: TGTGCCAGCAGTACAGGACTAGCGGGGCCTTCGAAGCAGTTCTTC
v_gene: TRBV7-8; len: 16; j_gene: TRBJ2-3; abundance: many; d_gene: .; CDR3aa: CASSLAAGRGTDTQYF; CDR3nt: TGTGCCAGCAGCTTAGCGGCAGGACGGGGCACAGATACGCAGTATTTT
v_gene: TRBV7-6; len: 17; j_gene: TRBJ1-5; abundance: many; d_gene: .; CDR3aa: CASSLGQGPFGNQPQHF; CDR3nt: TGTGCCAGCAGCTTAGGTCAGGGCCCCTTCGGCAATCAGCCCCAGCATTTT
v_gene: TRBV20-1; len: 15; j_gene: TRBJ1-5; abundance: .; d_gene: .; CDR3aa: CSAKPPTATNRPQHF; CDR3nt: TGCAGTGCTAAACCCCCTACAGCCACCAATCGGCCCCAGCATTTT
v_gene: TRBV19; len: 14; j_gene: TRBJ1-4; abundance: few; d_gene: .; CDR3aa: CASSIGNSNEKLFF; CDR3nt: TGTGCCAGTAGTATCGGGAACAGTAATGAAAAACTGTTTTTT
v_gene: TRBV6-2/TRBV6-3; len: 12; j_gene: TRBJ2-5; abundance: .; d_gene: .; CDR3aa: CASSYPDQTQYF; CDR3nt: TGTGCCAGCAGTTACCCCGATCAGACCCAGTACTTC
v_gene: TRBV12-5; len: 14; j_gene: TRBJ1-4; abundance: .; d_gene: .; CDR3aa: CASGFRRISEKLFF; CDR3nt: TGTGCTAGTGGTTTTCGGCGGATTAGTGAAAAACTGTTTTTT
v_gene: TRBV4-1; len: 15; j_gene: TRBJ2-7; abundance: few; d_gene: TRBD1; CDR3aa: CASSQATGGRYEQYF; CDR3nt: TGCGCCAGCAGCCAAGCCACAGGGGGCCGTTACGAGCAGTACTTC
v_gene: TRBV7-3; len: 15; j_gene: TRBJ2-7; abundance: few; d_gene: .; CDR3aa: CASRPMEVGSYEQYF; CDR3nt: TGTGCCAGCAGACCGATGGAAGTCGGCTCCTACGAGCAGTACTTC